One T cell receptor (beta chain) is described in this entry. Measured with immunoSEQ multiplex PCR; TCRdb has only the in-frame clones, and not every one. The sample shows 300,000 to 350,000 clones, roughly 87% of them seen only once. The sample is drawn from a study of blood T cell repertoires in COVID-19. Germline loops: CDR1 KGHSH, CDR2 LQKENI. CDR3 size: 12 residues. The junction had 1 base not matched to a gene; V was cut back by 4 bases and J by 8 bases. V and J are TRBV18 and TRBJ1-4, with 7 bases fitting TRBD1. Sequenced input: peripheral blood. The receptor comes from a man between 18 and 29 years old with active or convalescent COVID-19. The CDR3 sequence is CASSQGQEKLFF. In nucleotides, the CDR3 is TGTGCCAGCTCACAGGGACAGGAAAAACTGTTTTTT.